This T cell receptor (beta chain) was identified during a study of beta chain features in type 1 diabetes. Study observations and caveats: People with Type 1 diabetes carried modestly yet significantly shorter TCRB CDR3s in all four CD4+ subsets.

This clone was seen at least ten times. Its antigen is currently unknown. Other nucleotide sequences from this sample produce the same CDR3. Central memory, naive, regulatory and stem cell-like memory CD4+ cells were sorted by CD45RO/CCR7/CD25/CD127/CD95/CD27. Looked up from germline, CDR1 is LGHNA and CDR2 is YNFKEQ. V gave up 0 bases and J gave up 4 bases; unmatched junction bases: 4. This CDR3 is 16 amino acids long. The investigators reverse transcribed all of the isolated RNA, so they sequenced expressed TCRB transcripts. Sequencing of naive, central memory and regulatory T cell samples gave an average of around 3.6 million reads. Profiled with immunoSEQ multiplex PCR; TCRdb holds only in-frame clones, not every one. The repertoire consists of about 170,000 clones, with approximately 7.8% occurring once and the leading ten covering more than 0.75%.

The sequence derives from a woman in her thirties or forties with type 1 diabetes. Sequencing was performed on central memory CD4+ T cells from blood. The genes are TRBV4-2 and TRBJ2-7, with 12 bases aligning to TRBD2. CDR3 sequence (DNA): TGTGCCAGCAGCCAAGAACGAGGACTAGCGGGGTACGAGCAGTACTTC. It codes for CASSQERGLAGYEQYF.